This T cell receptor (beta chain) was documented in a study of neoadjuvant anti-PD-1 for oral cavity cancer. Patients had newly diagnosed, untreated stage II-IVA oral cavity squamous cell carcinoma. No culture or expansion preceded analysis of these blood cells. With V trimmed by 5 bases and J by 4 bases, 9 bases remained unmatched. CDR3 length: 15 amino acids. Germline values: CDR1 SGHRS, CDR2 YFSETQ. Blood libraries mostly used around 0.45 ug genomic DNA, six replicates each. Generated by immunoSEQ multiplex PCR, the TCRdb table keeps only in-frame clones and is missing some. This sample yields about 14,000 clones, of which about 61% are seen a single time; 2.4% belongs to the top ten.

The rearrangement joins TRBV5-1 to TRBJ1-3; 7 bases agree with TRBD1. This receptor was identified in a person aged 40-85 years with oral cavity squamous cell carcinoma. Specimen: PBMCs, collected before nivolumab (anti-PD-1) treatment. The CDR3 region has the DNA TGCGCCAGCAGTCGAGAGACAGGGAGGGGAAACACCATATATTTT. It encodes CASSRETGRGNTIYF.